Shown below are 23 T cell receptor beta chains from a single sample sequenced in a study of T cell repertoires in cytomegalovirus infection. TCRdb ran MiXCR on the reads and lists one entry per CDR3 protein. Altogether 110,000 to 150,000 distinct CDR3 sequences are present, over 25% being singletons, with the ten largest covering roughly 47%. Antigens for these TCRs are unknown. Sample: CD8+ T cells from cultured PBMCs, taken from culture after CMV antigen stimulation. The receptors originated from a human donor in good health (CMV status not recorded). Some clones in this sample may be carry-over from other donors' samples.

This rearrangement joins TRBV4-1 to TRBJ2-7, with 12 bases matching TRBD2. V was clipped by 0 bases and J by 4 bases; unmatched bases: 4. This CDR3 comprises 16 residues. Germline assignment: CDR1 MGHRA and CDR2 YSYEKL. CDR3 amino acids: CASSQDLGLAGYEQYF. The CDR3 DNA reads as TGCGCCAGCAGCCAAGATCTCGGACTAGCGGGGTACGAGCAGTACTTC.

The J gene is TRBJ1-1, the V gene TRBV6-5; no firm D call. The CDR3 has 14 residues. V lost 5 bases and J 6 bases, leaving 16 bases between the germline ends. CDR1 is MNHEY, CDR2 SVGAGI, per germline. The CDR3 protein is CASSPVLMAPEAFF. The CDR3 DNA is TGTGCCAGCAGTCCCGTTCTGATGGCCCCTGAAGCTTTCTTT.

The gene calls are TRBV5-1 and TRBJ1-4, with D uncertain. The CDR3 consists of 15 residues. Trimming removed 6 bases from V and 8 bases from J, with 20 bases in between. Germline-derived CDR1 and CDR2 are SGHRS and YFSETQ. The CDR3 protein is CASTPTAPTPEKLFF. CDR3 nucleotide sequence: TGCGCCAGCACCCCGACGGCCCCGACCCCGGAAAAACTGTTTTTT.

The V call is TRBV2, the J call TRBJ2-7, with D possibly TRBD2 on 7 matching bases. Per germline, CDR1 SNHLY and CDR2 FYNNEI. Trimming took off 9 bases at V and 5 bases at J, with 17 bases between the two ends. The CDR3 sequence is 13 residues long. This CDR3 is CASGGGENHEQYF. The CDR3 nucleotides are TGTGCCAGTGGAGGGGGGGAGAACCACGAGCAGTACTTC.

V is TRBV4-1 and J is TRBJ1-2, with 7 bases that match TRBD1. CDR3 length: 13 residues. With V trimmed by 2 bases and J by 12 bases, 9 bases remained unmatched. Germline CDR1 is MGHRA and CDR2 is YSYEKL. For the CDR3, the DNA is TGCGCCAGCAGCCAACGGACAGGAACCGATCACACCTTC. Amino acids: CASSQRTGTDHTF.

The J gene is TRBJ2-3, the V gene TRBV12-5; the D gene is possibly TRBD2 (7 bases). With 7 bases removed from V and 2 bases from J, the gap between germline ends came to 13 bases. Per germline, CDR1 LGHNT and CDR2 FRNRAP. The CDR3 extends over 14 amino acids. The CDR3 reads CASAPGGPTDTQYF. Written as DNA, the CDR3 is TGTGCTAGTGCCCCGGGGGGCCCCACAGATACGCAGTATTTT.

The chain combines TRBV9 with TRBJ2-5; no firm D call. This CDR3 has 14 amino acids. Trimming removed 0 bases at V and 2 bases at J, with 8 bases between. Per the germline V gene, CDR1 is SGDLS and CDR2 is YYNGEE. The CDR3, as DNA: TGTGCCAGCAGCGTAGAACAGTTGCAAGAGACCCAGTACTTC. Its translation is CASSVEQLQETQYF.

The CDR3 is CASSLSGQGPNEQFF. In DNA, the CDR3 is TGTGCCAGCAGTTTATCCGGACAGGGCCCGAATGAGCAGTTCTTC. V is TRBV27 and J is TRBJ2-1; 8 bases map to TRBD1. The CDR3 has 15 residues. Per the germline V gene, CDR1 is MNHEY and CDR2 is SMNVEV (reference sequence). J gave up 7 bases and V 0 bases, and 5 bases lay outside the gene matches.

This clonotype has just a few counts. The CDR3 nucleotides read TGTGCCAGCAGTAACCTGGAGAACGAGCAGTACTTC. It translates to CASSNLENEQYF. The rearrangement links TRBV7-9 to TRBJ2-7, with D unclear. Germline CDR1 reads SEHNR; CDR2 reads FQNEAQ (reference sequence). CDR3 length: 12 residues. The germline V and J ends were trimmed by 6 bases and 5 bases, with 11 bases remaining between them.

V gene TRBV2 combines with J gene TRBJ2-2; no clear D gene. V shed 3 bases and J shed 0 bases, with 8 bases lying between them. Germline V CDR1 and CDR2: SNHLY, FYNNEI. This CDR3 comprises 15 residues. Written as DNA, the CDR3 is TGTGCCAGCAGTGATTTGTCTGCGAACACCGGGGAGCTGTTTTTT. It codes for CASSDLSANTGELFF.

The chain joins TRBV7-8 to TRBJ1-1, with D unresolved. V gave up 4 bases and J gave up 8 bases, with 8 bases separating them. The CDR3 loop spans 11 amino acids. CDR1 SGHVS and CDR2 FQNEAQ come from the germline V gene. The DNA of the CDR3 is TGTGCCAGCAGCTCCAGCAAGGAAGCTTTCTTT. The encoded protein is CASSSSKEAFF.

The CDR3 bases are TGTGCCAGCAGCTCTCGGGACAGGGGATCACGCTATGGCTACACCTTC. This codes for CASSSRDRGSRYGYTF. V and J are TRBV13 and TRBJ1-2; 10 nucleotides agree with TRBD1. The CDR3 consists of 16 residues. Germline CDR1 PRHDT, CDR2 FYEKMQ (reference sequence). J lost 4 bases, V lost 4 bases, and 9 bases had no gene match.

This clonotype turned up a few times. The rearrangement uses TRBV11-2 and TRBJ2-1, with a weak D call TRBD1 (5 bases). This CDR3 contains 15 residues. Trimming shortened V by 5 bases and J by 5 bases, and 16 bases separated the two germline ends. Germline V gene lookup returns CDR1 SGHAT and CDR2 FQNNGV. The CDR3: CASSLTRDTHNEQFF. The CDR3 nucleotides are TGTGCCAGCAGCCTCACCAGGGATACCCACAATGAGCAGTTCTTC.

This rearrangement joins TRBV7-4 to TRBJ2-3; no clear D gene. Trimming took 0 bases from V and 0 from J, leaving 10 bases between them. The CDR3 consists of 16 residues. The germline CDR1 and CDR2 sequences are SGHVT and SQSDAQ. The CDR3, as DNA: TGTGCCAGCAGCTTAGCGTTGGCAACTAGCACAGATACGCAGTATTTT. Its translation is CASSLALATSTDTQYF.

The chain joins TRBV7-6 to TRBJ2-1; no firm D call. The CDR3 totals 15 residues. Trimming removed 2 bases at V and 0 bases at J, with 8 bases between. CDR1 and CDR2 (germline): SGHVS, FNYEAQ. The CDR3 reads CASSLSDYSYNEQFF. CDR3 nucleotide sequence: TGTGCCAGCAGCTTATCGGATTACTCCTACAATGAGCAGTTCTTC.

This clonotype was seen only a few times. This chain joins TRBV4-1 and TRBJ1-2; no firm D call. V was cut by 1 base and J by 4 bases, with 7 bases left in between. There are 13 residues in the CDR3. CDR1 MGHRA and CDR2 YSYEKL come from the germline V gene. CDR3 region: CASSQGLTYGYTF. The DNA of the CDR3 is TGCGCCAGCAGCCAAGGACTGACCTATGGCTACACCTTC.

This chain links TRBV4-1 with TRBJ1-6; 7 bases are a match to TRBD1. Germline CDR1 reads MGHRA; CDR2 reads YSYEKL. The CDR3 is made up of 16 amino acids. V was pared by 0 bases and J by 6 bases, with 5 bases of the junction left unmatched. CDR3 DNA: TGCGCCAGCAGCCAAGAAAGGGACAGACGTAATTCACCCCTCCACTTT. Translating it yields CASSQERDRRNSPLHF.

The gene calls are TRBV12-3 or TRBV12-4 and TRBJ1-2; D not certain. V was trimmed by 6 bases and J by 0 bases, leaving 17 bases between them. The CDR3 has 16 amino acids. CDR3 DNA sequence: TGTGCCAGCAGCGCATGGTCAGGTGTGGCTAACTATGGCTACACCTTC. Residues: CASSAWSGVANYGYTF.

This clonotype was recorded many times. This chain's CDR3 is CASSRTDYGYTF. DNA for the CDR3: TGTGCCAGCAGCAGGACAGACTATGGCTACACCTTC. The rearrangement uses TRBV9 and TRBJ1-2, with D possibly matching TRBD1 (6 bases). V lost 4 bases and J lost 3, with 7 bases in between. CDR1 and CDR2 (germline): SGDLS, YYNGEE. The CDR3 is 12 amino acids.

This clonotype was detected a few times. The chain couples TRBV19 to TRBJ2-7; D remains unclear. This CDR3 is built from 11 residues. CDR1 and CDR2 (germline): LNHDA, SQIVND (reference sequence). V lost 5 bases and J 5 bases, leaving 7 bases between the germline ends. CDR3 in amino acids: CASSWGDEQYF. The CDR3 nucleotides read TGTGCCAGTAGTTGGGGTGACGAGCAGTACTTC.

In regard to this clonotype: One end of the junction is discordant with germline, which a read error may explain. The chain couples TRBV7-8 to TRBJ1-6, with D maybe TRBD1 (6 bases). The length of the CDR3 is 14 residues. Germline CDR1 is SGHVS and CDR2 is FQNEAQ. CDR3 DNA sequence: TGTGCCAGCAGCTTATCGAGGGGGAATTCACCCCACCACTTT. It codes for CASSLSRGNSPHHF.

This clonotype was detected a few times. The chain joins TRBV4-1 to TRBJ2-7; the D gene is possibly TRBD1 (5 bases). Trimming removed 0 bases at V and 7 bases at J, with 16 bases between. Germline CDR1 reads MGHRA; CDR2 reads YSYEKL. The CDR3 loop spans 15 amino acids. The CDR3 reads CASSQDSPGPWEQYF. The CDR3 DNA reads TGCGCCAGCAGCCAAGATTCGCCAGGGCCGTGGGAGCAGTACTTC.

Of note for this clonotype: A much bigger clone sits one base away, suggesting this may be a read error. This sequence joins TRBV7-8 and TRBJ2-1, with D hard to call. CDR3 size: 14 residues. The germline V gene encodes CDR1 SGHVS and CDR2 FQNEAQ. DNA of the CDR3: TGTGCCAGCAGCTTAGAAAGGGCCTACATTGAGCAGTTCTTC. Translation gives CASSLERAYIEQFF.